What follows describes a single TCR beta chain. Its specificity is unknown. These data come from a study of CD8 T cells in Susac syndrome. Study overall: There were about six sequenced Susac syndrome patients with active disease and about eight in remission.

Study results and caveats: Acknowledgment was made by the study that its TCR sequencing and HLA analysis involved a relatively small number of individuals.

With random hexamers, reverse transcription was performed on about 0.5 to 1 ug of RNA. TCR beta CDR3 was amplified by immunoSEQ covering 54 Vbeta and 13 Jbeta. From the immunoSEQ multiplex PCR reads, TCRdb called clonotypes with MiXCR, one entry per CDR3 protein. The table has some 150,000 distinct CDR3 sequences, just under 95% seen once. Trimming took 2 bases from V and 6 from J, leaving 14 bases between them. The CDR3 runs 15 residues. CDR1 and CDR2 (germline): SEHNR, FQNEAQ (reference sequence). What was sequenced was CD4+ T cells from PBMCs. The chain combines TRBV7-9 with TRBJ2-1; D not resolved. The receptor was isolated from a human donor with Susac syndrome. The DNA of the CDR3 is TGTGCCAGCAGCTTAATTAGGCAACCACTCAATGAGCAGTTCTTC. It is translated as CASSLIRQPLNEQFF.